This T cell receptor beta chain was found in a study of blood T cell repertoires in COVID-19. Study-level background: Sites across the United States, Italy and Spain contributed samples from acute and convalescent COVID-19. T cells, B-cell-depleted T cells, or PBMCs provided the cDNA or gDNA that served as material.

This clone was seen just once. Donors in Cohort 3 who had recovered were those with two negative PCRs, healthcare professional clearance, or resolution of their symptoms. The CDR3 is 13 amino acids. Germline loops: CDR1 SGDLS, CDR2 YYNGEE. V shed 3 bases and J shed 5 bases, with 11 bases lying between them. How the authors handled the data: Researchers report that nucleated cell counts were estimated from reference gene primer amplification. Profiling relied on immunoSEQ multiplex PCR, and the TCRdb table lists in-frame clones only, not all of them. That table gives V, J and clone size, and the DNA gave D and trimming. The sample lists over 200,000 clones, 75% to 85% seen once, with around 9% in the top ten.

This sequence joins TRBV9 and TRBJ2-5; D is undetermined. The receptor comes from a middle-aged man who had recovered from COVID-19. Input material: PBMCs or T cells enriched from blood (not recorded which). Here the CDR3 reads CASSAPPRETQYF. CDR3 DNA: TGTGCCAGCAGCGCGCCCCCCCGGGAGACCCAGTACTTC.